Each of the 29 T cell receptor beta chains below was sequenced from the same sample in a study of CD8+ T cells in alopecia areata. Investigators isolated RNA and reverse transcribed it into cDNA to act as the sequencing template. Method: immunoSEQ multiplex PCR; TCRdb's copy keeps in-frame clones and lacks some. The sample includes some 130,000 clones, around 49% of them seen just once. The sample was CD8+ T cells sorted from blood, taken at week 0. These receptors came from a human donor with alopecia areata.

The chain links TRBV10-3 to TRBJ2-3; 7 bases match TRBD1. Germline CDR1 is ENHRY and CDR2 is SYGVKD. CDR3 length: 14 residues. The ends lost 6 bases at V and 2 bases at J; junction bases unmatched: 5. CDR3 sequence (DNA): TGTGCCATCAGCGGACAGGAACTCACAGATACGCAGTATTTT. It specifies CAISGQELTDTQYF.

This clone was detected a few times. One end of the junction is discordant with germline, which a read error may explain. The V gene is TRBV27, the J gene TRBJ2-1; 7 positions match TRBD2. This CDR3 is built from 13 residues. Per the germline V gene, CDR1 is MNHEY and CDR2 is SMNVEV (reference sequence). CDR3 residues: CASRDGDYIEQFF. The CDR3 nucleotides read TGTGCCAGCAGGGACGGGGACTACATTGAGCAGTTCTTC.

The rearrangement uses TRBV30 and TRBJ1-5; D unresolved. The germline V gene encodes CDR1 GTSNPN and CDR2 SVGIG (reference sequence). Trimming removed 1 base from V and 3 bases from J, with 13 bases in between. The CDR3 loop spans 15 amino acids. The CDR3 DNA sequence: TGTGCCTGGAGTGAGTCAGTAGGCCCCAATCAGCCCCAGCATTTT. It codes for CAWSESVGPNQPQHF. Supplemented by reference TRBV30 and TRBJ1-5, the full variable domain reads SQTIHQWPATLVQPVGSPLSLECTVEGTSNPNLYWYRQAAGRGLQLLFYSVGIGQISSEVPQNLSASRPQDRQFILSSKKLLLSDSGFYLCAWSESVGPNQPQHFGDGTRLSIL.

This clone was recorded a few times. This chain uses TRBV30 with TRBJ1-1, with 7 bases aligning to TRBD1. V gave up 4 bases and J gave up 1 base; unmatched junction bases: 3. CDR1 and CDR2 (germline): GTSNPN, SVGIG (reference sequence). This CDR3 contains 13 residues. Here the CDR3 reads CAWTQGGNTEAFF. CDR3 bases: TGTGCCTGGACCCAGGGGGGGAACACTGAAGCTTTCTTT.

The genes are TRBV6-4 and TRBJ2-2; maybe TRBD2 (6 bases). V was cut by 5 bases and J by 2 bases, with 9 bases left in between. This CDR3 is built from 14 residues. Germline values: CDR1 MRHNA, CDR2 SNTAGT. The CDR3 DNA reads TGTGCCAGCAGTTCCGGGACTAACACCGGGGAGCTGTTTTTT. Translating it yields CASSSGTNTGELFF.

This chain links TRBV19 with TRBJ1-1; no definite D call. Trimming removed 1 base at V and 3 bases at J, with 6 bases between. CDR3 length: 13 amino acids. Germline loops: CDR1 LNHDA, CDR2 SQIVND (reference sequence). CDR3 coding DNA: TGTGCCAGTAGTATAGTGGGCGACACTGAAGCTTTCTTT. Amino acid sequence: CASSIVGDTEAFF.

The gene calls are TRBV4-1 and TRBJ2-7, with a tentative D call TRBD2 (6 bases). V gave up 0 bases and J gave up 1 base, with 13 bases separating them. This CDR3 spans 16 amino acids. Germline V gives CDR1 MGHRA, CDR2 YSYEKL. CDR3 in amino acids: CASSQDLGTQSYEQYF. For the CDR3, the DNA is TGCGCCAGCAGCCAAGATCTGGGGACTCAGTCCTACGAGCAGTACTTC.

This clone came up a few times. CDR3 in amino acids: CSVVGAAKNIQYF. The CDR3 nucleotides read TGCAGCGTTGTCGGGGCGGCCAAAAACATTCAGTACTTC. The V call is TRBV29-1, the J call TRBJ2-4; D could derive from TRBD1 or TRBD2 (5 bases each). With 4 bases removed from V and 1 base from J, the gap between germline ends came to 8 bases. The germline V gene has CDR1 SQVTM and CDR2 ANQGSEA. There are 13 residues in the CDR3.

The chain couples TRBV30 to TRBJ2-7; perhaps TRBD1 as D (5 bases). Trimming pared 1 base from V and 4 bases from J, leaving 11 bases between. The germline V gene encodes CDR1 GTSNPN and CDR2 SVGIG (reference sequence). The CDR3 loop spans 13 amino acids. This CDR3 is CAWSDQGSYEQYF. CDR3 DNA: TGTGCCTGGAGTGACCAGGGATCATACGAGCAGTACTTC.

V and J are TRBV4-1 and TRBJ1-1, with TRBD1 as a possible D gene (5 bases). Germline-derived CDR1 and CDR2 are MGHRA and YSYEKL. The V end was cut by 0 bases, the J end by 2 bases, with 7 bases between. The CDR3 is 14 amino acids. CDR3 residues: CASSQDRGNTEAFF. CDR3 sequence (DNA): TGCGCCAGCAGCCAAGATAGGGGAAACACTGAAGCTTTCTTT.

Regarding this clone: At one end the junction does not follow the germline gene, possibly because of a read error. The chain recombines TRBV6-4 with TRBJ2-6, with D perhaps matching TRBD2 (6 bases). The CDR3 consists of 15 residues. CDR1 and CDR2 (germline): MRHNA, SNTAGT. The CDR3 bases are TGTGCCATCAGTGAGTCGGGGGCTGGGGCCAACGTCCTGACTTTC. This translates into CAISESGAGANVLTF.

CDR3 in amino acids: CASSSEAGPNSPLHF. The CDR3 region has the DNA TGTGCCAGCAGCTCCGAGGCGGGGCCTAATTCACCCCTCCACTTT. J is TRBJ1-6 and V is TRBV11-2, with D possibly TRBD1 on 5 matching bases. The CDR3 has 15 amino acids. Per the germline V gene, CDR1 is SGHAT and CDR2 is FQNNGV. Trimming took off 4 bases at V and 6 bases at J, with 13 bases between the two ends.

The rearrangement joins TRBV5-6 to TRBJ2-7, with TRBD1 matching 7 bases. With 4 bases clipped from V and 4 bases from J, the junction kept 2 bases outside the gene matches. There are 12 residues in the CDR3. Per germline, CDR1 SGHDT and CDR2 YYEEEE. The CDR3 DNA reads as TGTGCCAGCAGCCAACAGGGGTACGAGCAGTACTTC. It codes for CASSQQGYEQYF.

DNA of the CDR3: TGTGCCACCAGCAGGACTAGCAGGGGGGCAGATACGCAGTATTTT. Translating it yields CATSRTSRGADTQYF. The gene calls are TRBV15 and TRBJ2-3; D is tentatively TRBD1 or TRBD2 (7 bases each). Trimming removed 3 bases at V and 4 bases at J, with 14 bases between. This CDR3 contains 15 residues. The V gene's germline CDR1 is LNHNV and CDR2 YYDKDF (reference sequence).

This clone has just a few counts. The chain joins TRBV25-1 to TRBJ1-4; no clear D. Germline V gene sequence: CDR1 MGHDK, CDR2 SYGVNS. The CDR3 runs 13 residues. V gave up 6 bases and J gave up 7 bases, with 12 bases separating them. The CDR3 coding sequence is TGTGCCAGCAGCCTAGAGGGTTTTGAAAAACTGTTTTTT. This translates into CASSLEGFEKLFF.

This rearrangement joins TRBV4-1 to TRBJ2-1, with a tentative D call TRBD1 (6 bases). The CDR3 spans 16 residues. V gave up 1 base and J gave up 3 bases, with 13 bases separating them. Germline CDR1 is MGHRA and CDR2 is YSYEKL. CDR3 bases: TGCGCCAGCAGCCAAGGGGGTCAGGGGTACTACAATGAGCAGTTCTTC. Protein sequence: CASSQGGQGYYNEQFF.

This clone turned up a few times. The chain combines TRBV5-6 with TRBJ2-1, with 7 bases aligning to TRBD2. Trimming cost V 0 bases and J 6 bases; bases outside gene matches: 3. The CDR3 spans 14 residues. In germline, CDR1 is SGHDT, CDR2 YYEEEE. CDR3 loop: CASSLGLAVNEQFF. CDR3 nucleotides: TGTGCCAGCAGCTTGGGACTAGCCGTCAATGAGCAGTTCTTC.

In DNA form, the CDR3 reads TGTGCCAGCACCTGGAGCAGGGGGAGCACAGATACGCAGTATTTT. It yields the protein CASTWSRGSTDTQYF. The rearrangement uses TRBV27 and TRBJ2-3; 7 bases agree with TRBD1. The trim removed 7 bases at V and 0 bases at J, leaving 7 bases unmatched. CDR3 length equals 15 residues. Germline V gene lookup returns CDR1 MNHEY and CDR2 SMNVEV (reference sequence).

V usage is TRBV5-1 and J usage is TRBJ2-7; D remains ambiguous. Trimming took off 1 base at V and 0 bases at J, with 11 bases between the two ends. The CDR3 consists of 15 residues. Germline V gene data show CDR1 as SGHRS and CDR2 as YFSETQ. As DNA, the CDR3 is TGCGCCAGCAGCTTGTCTAGTGATATCTCCTACGAGCAGTACTTC. Amino acid sequence: CASSLSSDISYEQYF.

The rearrangement uses TRBV11-2 and TRBJ1-5; D gene uncertain. This CDR3 region has 15 residues. V was cut by 3 bases and J by 0 bases, with 9 bases left in between. Germline assignment: CDR1 SGHAT and CDR2 FQNNGV. CDR3 DNA: TGTGCCAGCAGCTTTTCCGGGTATAGCAATCAGCCCCAGCATTTT. Its translation is CASSFSGYSNQPQHF.

V is TRBV11-2 and J is TRBJ2-1, with 11 bases matching TRBD2. Per the germline V gene, CDR1 is SGHAT and CDR2 is FQNNGV. V lost 5 bases and J lost 3; bases outside the gene matches: 3. The CDR3 is 15 residues long. The CDR3 region has the DNA TGTGCCAGCAGCACAACTAGCGGGGGCTACAATGAGCAGTTCTTC. As protein: CASSTTSGGYNEQFF.

V usage is TRBV7-9 and J usage is TRBJ2-7; 12 bases align to TRBD1. The germline V gene has CDR1 SEHNR and CDR2 FQNEAQ (reference sequence). The trim removed 4 bases at V and 5 bases at J, leaving 6 bases unmatched. This CDR3 has 15 amino acids. The CDR3 bases are TGTGCCAGCAGCTCTACGGGACAGGGGGCCCACGAGCAGTACTTC. This gives the protein CASSSTGQGAHEQYF.

The sample holds a few counts of this clone. The genes are TRBV13 and TRBJ2-7, with D perhaps being TRBD1 or TRBD2 (5 bases each). Trimming took 3 bases from V and 1 from J, leaving 10 bases between them. CDR3 length equals 14 residues. Germline values: CDR1 PRHDT, CDR2 FYEKMQ (reference sequence). CDR3 nucleotide sequence: TGTGCCAGCAGCTTTGTCAGGGAGTCCTACGAGCAGTACTTC. Translating gives CASSFVRESYEQYF.

The V and J genes are TRBV6-1 and TRBJ2-1; D gene uncertain. Deletions cut 1 base from V and 3 bases from J, with 10 bases between. The CDR3 is made up of 15 amino acids. Per the germline V gene, CDR1 is MNHNS and CDR2 is SASEGT. CDR3 residues: CASSEGQSFYNEQFF. The CDR3, as DNA: TGTGCCAGCAGTGAAGGACAAAGCTTCTACAATGAGCAGTTCTTC.

This clone has a handful of counts. In DNA, the CDR3 is TGTGCCAGCAGTTACTCGACGATAGGGACCCTTGAAGCTTTCTTT. Encoded protein: CASSYSTIGTLEAFF. The chain is built from TRBV6-5 and TRBJ1-1; TRBD1 is a possible D gene (5 bases). The CDR3 sequence is 15 residues long. Trimming left V 0 bases short and J 7 bases short, with 15 bases between. CDR1 MNHEY and CDR2 SVGAGI come from the germline V gene.

This clone has just a few counts. The J gene is TRBJ1-2, the V gene TRBV5-4, with 7 nucleotides matching TRBD1. The CDR3 has 14 residues. V lost 5 bases to trimming and J lost 4 bases; unmatched junction nucleotides: 8. Germline V lookup: CDR1 SGHNT, CDR2 YYREEE (reference sequence). The CDR3 protein is CASRLRDSPYGYTF. In DNA form, the CDR3 reads TGTGCCAGCAGGCTTCGGGACAGCCCCTATGGCTACACCTTC.

The gene calls are TRBV6-1 and TRBJ1-6; D might be TRBD1 (5 bases). CDR3 length: 15 residues. V lost 2 bases to trimming and J lost 8 bases, with 13 bases between them. CDR1 MNHNS and CDR2 SASEGT come from the germline V gene. The CDR3 is CASSETGTDDSPLHF. In DNA, the CDR3 is TGTGCCAGCAGTGAAACCGGGACTGACGATTCACCCCTCCACTTT.

This clone was observed once. This likely comes from a read error, as the CDR3 has no conserved phenylalanine or tryptophan at its end. The chain is built from TRBV29-1 and TRBJ2-3; 12 positions agree with TRBD2. The CDR3 length is 15 residues. Trimming took 4 bases from V and 4 from J; bases not matched to a gene: 6. Germline V CDR1 and CDR2: SQVTM, ANQGSEA. CDR3 in amino acids: CSVAPSGGDADTQYI. The DNA for the CDR3 is TGCAGCGTTGCCCCTAGCGGGGGGGACGCAGATACGCAGTATATT.

CDR3 sequence (DNA): TGTGCCAGCAGTTTATCTTATGGACAGATCAATGAGCAGTTCTTC. Its translation: CASSLSYGQINEQFF. The gene calls are TRBV27 and TRBJ2-1, with D possibly matching TRBD1 (6 bases). The ends were cut back, 0 bases at V and 6 bases at J, with 12 bases in the middle. The CDR3 is 15 amino acids. Germline V gene lookup returns CDR1 MNHEY and CDR2 SMNVEV (reference sequence).